The 20 T cell receptor beta chains listed next were all sequenced from one sample in a study of blood T cell repertoires in COVID-19. Profiled with immunoSEQ multiplex PCR; TCRdb holds only in-frame clones, not every one. The sample carries 200,000 or so clones, around 90% recorded once. The sample was peripheral blood. The source of these receptors is a man aged 55 to 70 who had recovered from COVID-19.

The count of this clone is one. The V and J genes are TRBV29-1 and TRBJ2-3, with 11 bases fitting TRBD1. Losses at the gene ends were 6 bases for V and 2 bases for J; bases not matched to a gene: 4. Germline V gives CDR1 SQVTM, CDR2 ANQGSEA. The CDR3 sequence is 14 residues long. The CDR3 spells CSVRDRGSTDTQYF. CDR3 sequence (DNA): TGCAGCGTCCGGGACAGGGGGTCCACAGATACGCAGTATTTT.

This clone was observed once. The chain recombines TRBV10-3 with TRBJ1-6; perhaps TRBD1 as D (6 bases). CDR1 and CDR2 from the germline V gene are ENHRY and SYGVKD. This CDR3 is built from 15 residues. The V and J ends lost 6 bases and 9 bases respectively, with 18 bases between them. Written as DNA, the CDR3 is TGTGCCATCAGCCCCGGACAGCGGGATGGTTCACCCCTCCACTTT. The encoded protein is CAISPGQRDGSPLHF.

The rearrangement joins TRBV5-8 to TRBJ1-1; D is unresolved. The germline CDR1 and CDR2 sequences are SGHTS and YDEGEE. The CDR3 runs to 11 residues. V lost 7 bases to trimming and J lost 3 bases, with 7 bases between them. The CDR3: CASLQDTEAFF. The CDR3 DNA reads TGTGCCAGCCTGCAGGACACTGAAGCTTTCTTT.

The chain combines TRBV4-1 with TRBJ1-5, with D perhaps TRBD1 (5 bases). CDR3 length: 17 amino acids. Trimming pared 0 bases from V and 0 bases from J, leaving 12 bases between. Germline V gene data show CDR1 as MGHRA and CDR2 as YSYEKL. The CDR3 DNA follows: TGCGCCAGCAGCCAAGATCGCGGGGCAGGTAGCAATCAGCCCCAGCATTTT. Residues: CASSQDRGAGSNQPQHF.

The rearrangement uses TRBV28 and TRBJ2-6; 7 positions agree with TRBD1. In germline, CDR1 is MDHEN, CDR2 SYDVKM. The J segment lost 4 bases and the V segment lost 5 bases, leaving 5 bases of the junction unmatched. The CDR3 totals 15 residues. The CDR3: CASSLTGRGANVLTF. DNA of the CDR3: TGTGCCAGCAGTCTGACAGGGCGGGGGGCCAACGTCCTGACTTTC.

V gene TRBV11-3 combines with J gene TRBJ1-5, with a tentative D call TRBD1 (6 bases). The CDR3 runs 18 residues. CDR1 and CDR2 (germline): SGHNT, YENEEA. Trimming removed 3 bases at V and 0 bases at J, with 18 bases between. The chain's CDR3 is CASSFDPTGQNSNQPQHF. The CDR3 nucleotides are TGTGCCAGCAGCTTTGACCCGACAGGACAAAATAGCAATCAGCCCCAGCATTTT. Filled out from reference TRBV11-3 and TRBJ1-5, the complete variable domain reads EAGVVQSPRYKIIEKKQPVAFWCNPISGHNTLYWYLQNLGQGPELLIRYENEEAVDDSQLPKDRFSAERLKGVDSTLKIQPAELGDSAVYLCASSFDPTGQNSNQPQHFGDGTRLSIL.

The gene calls are TRBV7-2 and TRBJ2-5; 8 bases map to TRBD2. Trimming at V came to 2 bases and at J to 2 bases, leaving 4 bases not matched to a gene. Germline values: CDR1 SGHTA, CDR2 FQGNSA. This CDR3 is built from 15 residues. The CDR3 DNA sequence: TGTGCCAGCAGCTTAAGCGGGAGCGTTCAAGAGACCCAGTACTTC. It translates to CASSLSGSVQETQYF.

The count of this clone is one. This chain connects TRBV9 to TRBJ1-2, with D possibly TRBD1 on 5 matching bases. CDR1 SGDLS and CDR2 YYNGEE come from the germline V gene. With 2 bases removed from V and 7 bases from J, the gap between germline ends came to 9 bases. The length of the CDR3 is 12 residues. CDR3 sequence: CASSVGRAGYTF. In nucleotides, the CDR3 is TGTGCCAGCAGCGTTGGCAGGGCTGGCTACACCTTC.

This chain connects TRBV10-3 to TRBJ1-6; 9 nucleotides agree with TRBD1. The germline V gene has CDR1 ENHRY and CDR2 SYGVKD. The CDR3 sequence is 14 residues long. V shed 4 bases and J 8 bases; nucleotides not matched to a gene: 3. CDR3 nucleotides: TGTGCCATCAGTGGGCGACAGGGGGATTCACCCCTCCACTTT. Residues: CAISGRQGDSPLHF.

This sequence joins TRBV29-1 and TRBJ1-1; 10 bases are a match to TRBD1. The V gene's germline CDR1 is SQVTM and CDR2 ANQGSEA. The CDR3 length is 17 residues. V dropped 4 bases and J dropped 0; count of bases not matched to a gene: 11. The CDR3 loop is CSVVRQGALMMNTEAFF. The CDR3 nucleotides are TGCAGCGTTGTTCGACAGGGGGCCCTAATGATGAACACTGAAGCTTTCTTT.

The V gene is TRBV19, the J gene TRBJ2-1; the match to TRBD2 covers 14 bases. Germline CDR1 reads LNHDA; CDR2 reads SQIVND (reference sequence). With 0 bases clipped from V and 6 bases from J, the junction kept 10 bases outside the gene matches. The CDR3 length is 19 residues. This CDR3 reads CASSIDKLGTSGRSNEQFF. CDR3 in DNA: TGTGCCAGTAGTATAGATAAGTTGGGGACTAGCGGGAGAAGCAATGAGCAGTTCTTC.

The chain carries TRBV18 and TRBJ1-1; D gene ambiguous. This CDR3 has 17 amino acids. With 3 bases removed from V and 4 bases from J, the gap between germline ends came to 21 bases. From germline, CDR1 is KGHSH and CDR2 LQKENI. The CDR3 loop reads CASSPNTLRQSITEAFF. The CDR3 DNA is TGTGCCAGCTCACCCAACACCCTGCGGCAGTCTATCACTGAAGCTTTCTTT.

V usage is TRBV6-1 and J usage is TRBJ1-2; D possibly corresponds to TRBD1 (6 bases). From germline, CDR1 is MNHNS and CDR2 SASEGT. The V end lost 2 bases, the J end lost 2 bases, and 15 bases lay between the germline ends. The CDR3 covers 16 residues. The CDR3 DNA reads TGTGCCAGCAGTGAACCAGGTGCAGGGACAAACTATGGCTACACCTTC. Translated, it gives CASSEPGAGTNYGYTF.

This sequence joins TRBV10-3 and TRBJ2-7; D is unresolved. Germline V gene data show CDR1 as ENHRY and CDR2 as SYGVKD. V was clipped by 10 bases and J by 0 bases, with 10 bases between them. The CDR3 is 12 residues long. The CDR3 here is CARTDISYEQYF. CDR3 nucleotide sequence: TGTGCCAGAACCGACATCTCCTACGAGCAGTACTTC.

The table lists this clone with a count of one. The J gene is TRBJ2-1, the V gene TRBV7-2, with 9 bases aligning to TRBD2. V shed 2 bases and J 10 bases; nucleotides not matched to a gene: 9. The CDR3 length is 15 residues. Germline V gives CDR1 SGHTA, CDR2 FQGNSA. The CDR3 loop reads CASSLMFSGSGEQFF. DNA of the CDR3: TGTGCCAGCAGCTTAATGTTTAGCGGGAGTGGCGAGCAGTTCTTC.

The rearrangement joins TRBV7-8 to TRBJ2-5, with D possibly being TRBD1 (6 bases). Per the germline V gene, CDR1 is SGHVS and CDR2 is FQNEAQ. Between the trimmed V and J ends, which lost 5 bases and 1 base, there was a span of 11 bases. The CDR3 is made up of 14 amino acids. The CDR3 loop reads CASSPGTFQETQYF. The CDR3 coding sequence is TGTGCCAGCAGCCCTGGGACATTCCAAGAGACCCAGTACTTC.

The rearrangement links TRBV7-8 to TRBJ2-5, with D perhaps TRBD1 (5 bases). There are 15 residues in the CDR3. V shed 5 bases and J shed 1 base, with 14 bases lying between them. Germline V gives CDR1 SGHVS, CDR2 FQNEAQ. The CDR3 DNA follows: TGTGCCAGCAGCCTAAGACAGCTTTCCCAAGAGACCCAGTACTTC. Its protein is CASSLRQLSQETQYF.

The chain recombines TRBV27 with TRBJ2-5; 12 bases agree with TRBD2. Germline values: CDR1 MNHEY, CDR2 SMNVEV (reference sequence). The CDR3 runs to 15 residues. V shed 6 bases and J 5 bases; nucleotides not matched to a gene: 7. The CDR3 bases are TGTGCCAGCAGAGCTAGCGGGAGGGCCGGGGAGACCCAGTACTTC. It encodes CASRASGRAGETQYF.

This clone occurred many times. The chain uses TRBV11-2 and TRBJ2-7; 8 nucleotides agree with TRBD1. The trim removed 6 bases at V and 5 bases at J, leaving 9 bases unmatched. This CDR3 contains 14 residues. From germline, CDR1 is SGHAT and CDR2 FQNNGV. The CDR3 region has the DNA TGTGCCAGCAGTTCAACCTTGACAGGGGACGAGCAGTACTTC. It encodes CASSSTLTGDEQYF.

The chain is built from TRBV12-3 or TRBV12-4 and TRBJ2-7, with a tentative D call TRBD2 (5 bases). The ends were cut back, 2 bases at V and 3 bases at J, with 5 bases in the middle. This CDR3 is built from 12 residues. CDR3 coding DNA: TGTGCCAGCAGTTTAAGCGGCTACGAGCAGTACTTC. Translation gives CASSLSGYEQYF.